This T cell receptor beta chain originates from a study of long-term antiretroviral therapy in people with HIV. Trimming took off 3 bases at V and 2 bases at J, with 5 bases between the two ends. The CDR3 extends over 13 amino acids. Germline V gene sequence: CDR1 SGHTA, CDR2 FQGTGA. Run at survey level, the immunoSEQ assay was version v3.0. Repertoires were generated with immunoSEQ multiplex PCR, while TCRdb's copy carries only in-frame clones and drops some. The sample lists over 20,000 clones; roughly 87% were seen once. This clonotype was sampled from a man aged 50 to 60 with HIV. V usage is TRBV7-3 and J usage is TRBJ1-5; D unclear. The sequences come from unsorted PBMCs, collected 0.4 years after starting antiretroviral therapy. CDR3 region: CASSLQGNQPQHF. The CDR3 nucleotides read TGTGCCAGCAGCTTGCAGGGCAATCAGCCCCAGCATTTT.